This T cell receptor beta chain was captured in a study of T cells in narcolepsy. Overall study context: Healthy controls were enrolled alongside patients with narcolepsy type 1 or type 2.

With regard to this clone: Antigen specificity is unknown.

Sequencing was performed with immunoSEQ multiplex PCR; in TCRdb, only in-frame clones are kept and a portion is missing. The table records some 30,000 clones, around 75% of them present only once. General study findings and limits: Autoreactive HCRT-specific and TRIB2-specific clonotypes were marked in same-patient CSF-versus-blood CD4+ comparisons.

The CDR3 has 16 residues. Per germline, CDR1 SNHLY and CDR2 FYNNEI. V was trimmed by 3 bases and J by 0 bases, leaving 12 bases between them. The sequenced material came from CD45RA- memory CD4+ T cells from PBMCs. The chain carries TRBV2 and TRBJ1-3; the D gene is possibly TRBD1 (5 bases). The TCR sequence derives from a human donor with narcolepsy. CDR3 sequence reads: CASSDGGANSGNTIYF. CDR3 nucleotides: TGTGCCAGCAGTGATGGCGGGGCAAACTCTGGAAACACCATATATTTT.